These 27 T cell receptor beta chains were sequenced from one sample in a study of identical twins (dated by TCRdb to 2016 to 2017). Library preparation employed 5' RACE. TCRdb records Illumina HiSeq 2000 as the sequencer. TCRdb reprocessing: public reads trimmed at Q25 with fastp, clones called with MiXCR, in-frame beta chains kept. Each entry is one CDR3 protein sequence, shown with its most common DNA and genes. Across this sample there are some 790,000 distinct CDR3 sequences, with over 15% seen only once. The top ten clones comprise roughly 13% of the sample. This same sample was also part of a study on T cells expressing NK-cell markers.

Sequencing was performed on PBMCs. The receptors were gathered from a woman in her late teens or twenties in good health.

This clonotype turned up a few times. The chain is built from TRBV20-1 and TRBJ2-1; 9 nucleotides match TRBD2. CDR3 length equals 15 residues. V shed 7 bases and J 8 bases; nucleotides not matched to a gene: 15. Germline V gene lookup returns CDR1 DFQATT and CDR2 SNEGSKA (reference sequence). CDR3: CSVKSGPSGNYEQFF. The CDR3 DNA is TGCAGTGTCAAATCCGGGCCTAGCGGGAACTATGAGCAGTTCTTC.

V usage is TRBV7-9 and J usage is TRBJ2-3, with D possibly called TRBD1 or TRBD2 (5 bases each). Germline lookup yields CDR1 SEHNR and CDR2 FQNEAQ (reference sequence). The V gene lost 1 base and the J gene lost 6 bases, with 14 bases spanning the gap. The CDR3 totals 15 residues. CDR3 amino acids: CASSLGGAHKDTQYF. The CDR3, as DNA: TGTGCCAGCAGCTTAGGAGGGGCGCATAAGGATACGCAGTATTTT. Filled out from reference TRBV7-9 and TRBJ2-3, the complete variable domain reads DTGVSQNPRHKITKRGQNVTFRCDPISEHNRLYWYRQTLGQGPEFLTYFQNEAQLEKSRLLSDRFSAERPKGSFSTLEIQRTEQGDSAMYLCASSLGGAHKDTQYFGPGTRLTVL.

This clonotype was recorded once. The chain uses TRBV6-1 and TRBJ2-1, with 10 positions matching TRBD2. CDR1 is MNHNS, CDR2 SASEGT, per germline. Unmatched junction bases numbered 3, after V lost 8 bases and J lost 5 bases. The CDR3 totals 13 residues. In DNA, the CDR3 is TGTGCCAGCCTAGCGGGAGTAAACAATGAGCAGTTCTTC. Translating gives CASLAGVNNEQFF.

V is TRBV6-1 and J is TRBJ1-1; unclear D gene. Germline CDR1 is MNHNS and CDR2 is SASEGT. The CDR3 totals 13 residues. Between the trimmed V and J ends, which lost 8 bases and 5 bases, there was a span of 15 bases. CDR3 bases: TGTGCCAGCCATGTGGGAGGGTCGACTGAAGCTTTCTTT. Translated: CASHVGGSTEAFF.

This clonotype came up a few times. Compared with germline, one end of the junction differs, possibly owing to a read error. The CDR3 nucleotides are TGCGCCAGCAGTGAGTCCGCCAGGGGAAAGTCCTTC. This translates into CASSESARGKSF. The chain combines TRBV10-2 with TRBJ1-2, with TRBD1 as a possible D gene (6 bases). Germline CDR1 and CDR2: WSHSY and SAAADI. There are 12 residues in the CDR3.

The chain links TRBV7-9 to TRBJ1-2, with D maybe TRBD1 (6 bases). Between the trimmed V and J ends, which lost 3 bases and 4 bases, there was a span of 18 bases. This CDR3 comprises 16 residues. CDR1 and CDR2 (germline): SEHNR, FQNEAQ (reference sequence). The CDR3 spells CASSFGLGGLPYGYTF. In DNA form, the CDR3 reads TGTGCCAGCAGCTTTGGCCTGGGGGGCCTTCCCTATGGCTACACCTTC.

This chain joins TRBV20-1 and TRBJ1-1, with TRBD1 as a possible D gene (5 bases). V was cut by 7 bases and J by 1 base, with 13 bases left in between. Germline CDR1 and CDR2: DFQATT and SNEGSKA (reference sequence). This CDR3 contains 13 residues. The CDR3 DNA is TGCAGTGTGGGGACCTCTTGGAACACTGAAGCTTTCTTT. Amino acid sequence: CSVGTSWNTEAFF.

The gene calls are TRBV11-2 and TRBJ2-7; 10 nucleotides match TRBD1. The germline gives CDR1 SGHAT, CDR2 FQNNGV. Trimming cost V 6 bases and J 4 bases; bases outside gene matches: 9. The CDR3 consists of 15 residues. CDR3 bases: TGTGCCAGCAGTCTAGTAGGGACAGGGGAGTACGAGCAGTACTTC. It codes for CASSLVGTGEYEQYF.

This chain links TRBV20-1 with TRBJ2-1; perhaps TRBD2 as D (7 bases). Germline loops: CDR1 DFQATT, CDR2 SNEGSKA (reference sequence). The length of the CDR3 is 16 residues. In nucleotides, the CDR3 is TGCTGCGCTAGAGAGGGGGGGCCCCGTCCCTACAATGAGCAGTTCTTC. Protein product: CCAREGGPRPYNEQFF.

V usage is TRBV20-1 and J usage is TRBJ1-2, with 7 bases matching TRBD1. The V segment lost 6 bases and the J segment 7 bases; nucleotides outside the gene matches: 11. Germline assignment: CDR1 DFQATT and CDR2 SNEGSKA (reference sequence). The CDR3 contains 13 residues. Written as DNA, the CDR3 is TGCAGTGCCACGGACAGGAACGTCGGTGGCTACACCTTC. This sequence encodes CSATDRNVGGYTF.

This clonotype showed up just a few times. The chain carries TRBV5-1 and TRBJ1-1, with 9 bases that match TRBD1. Germline V gene sequence: CDR1 SGHRS, CDR2 YFSETQ. Trimming took 4 bases from V and 8 from J; bases not matched to a gene: 6. This CDR3 is 13 amino acids long. As DNA, the CDR3 is TGCGCCAGCAGCCACCCACAGGGGGCCGAAGCTTTCTTT. Protein product: CASSHPQGAEAFF.

Ten or more counts support this clonotype. The rearrangement joins TRBV7-9 to TRBJ2-3, with 7 bases matching TRBD2. V dropped 5 bases and J dropped 2; count of bases not matched to a gene: 10. The CDR3 spans 16 residues. Germline CDR1 SEHNR, CDR2 FQNEAQ (reference sequence). CDR3 protein: CASSLSAGPDTDTQYF. CDR3 nucleotides: TGTGCCAGCAGCCTGTCAGCGGGACCTGACACAGATACGCAGTATTTT.

J is TRBJ2-5 and V is TRBV10-3; D may be TRBD2 (6 bases). The CDR3 runs to 13 residues. Germline assignment: CDR1 ENHRY and CDR2 SYGVKD. Trimming left V 4 bases short and J 3 bases short, with 9 bases between. In nucleotides, the CDR3 is TGTGCCATCAGTGTTTCGGGGGAAGAGACCCAGTACTTC. Protein: CAISVSGEETQYF.

The CDR3 reads CASSAVGGGNQPQHF. The CDR3 nucleotides are TGTGCCAGCAGTGCGGTGGGGGGAGGCAATCAGCCCCAGCATTTT. The chain employs TRBV6-1 and TRBJ1-5; a possible D gene is TRBD1 (5 bases). This CDR3 region has 15 residues. Germline V lookup: CDR1 MNHNS, CDR2 SASEGT. V shed 4 bases and J shed 2 bases, with 12 bases lying between them.

This clonotype was counted between two and nine times. This chain links TRBV10-3 with TRBJ2-3; 7 bases map to TRBD2. The germline V gene has CDR1 ENHRY and CDR2 SYGVKD. This CDR3 is 13 amino acids long. Trimming took 7 bases from V and 6 from J; bases not matched to a gene: 7. The CDR3 protein is CAITPNGGDTQYF. CDR3 DNA sequence: TGTGCCATCACTCCCAACGGGGGGGATACGCAGTATTTT.

This clonotype was observed a few times. CDR3 region: CSVGGSGETQYF. The DNA of the CDR3 is TGCAGCGTTGGGGGATCTGGGGAGACCCAGTACTTC. The chain has TRBV29-1 and TRBJ2-5; D is ambiguous. The CDR3 runs to 12 residues. V lost 4 bases, J lost 5 bases, and 11 bases lay in between. Germline V gene lookup returns CDR1 SQVTM and CDR2 ANQGSEA.

This clonotype has a handful of counts. The chain employs TRBV12-3 or TRBV12-4 and TRBJ2-1; 11 bases are shared with TRBD2. The CDR3 loop spans 15 amino acids. V lost 4 bases to trimming and J lost 6 bases; unmatched junction nucleotides: 5. The CDR3 here is CASSSGLAETNEQFF. DNA for the CDR3: TGTGCCAGCAGTTCGGGACTAGCGGAGACCAATGAGCAGTTCTTC.

This clonotype was recorded a few times. The V gene is TRBV5-5, the J gene TRBJ1-1; the D is unclear. Trimming took 1 base from V and 0 from J, leaving 10 bases between them. This CDR3 is 15 amino acids long. CDR1 is SGHKS, CDR2 YYEKEE, per germline (reference sequence). Here the CDR3 reads CASSLRRNLNTEAFF. Here the CDR3 DNA reads TGTGCCAGCAGCTTGCGTCGTAACTTGAACACTGAAGCTTTCTTT.

This clonotype was counted between two and nine times. The chain employs TRBV20-1 and TRBJ2-7, with 7 bases matching TRBD2. Unmatched junction bases numbered 10, after V lost 6 bases and J lost 2 bases. Germline CDR1 is DFQATT and CDR2 is SNEGSKA (reference sequence). This CDR3 contains 14 residues. CDR3 nucleotides: TGCAGTGCCCTAGAGGGAGGGGCCACCTACGAGCAGTACTTC. Translation gives CSALEGGATYEQYF.

This clonotype was observed a few times. The chain couples TRBV15 to TRBJ2-2; the match to TRBD2 covers 9 bases. V gave up 3 bases and J gave up 0 bases; unmatched junction bases: 5. Germline CDR1 reads LNHNV; CDR2 reads YYDKDF (reference sequence). The CDR3 consists of 17 residues. CDR3 DNA sequence: TGTGCCACCAGCAGCCGGAGCGGGGGGACGAACACCGGGGAGCTGTTTTTT. Translation: CATSSRSGGTNTGELFF. The variable domain in full, with the rest retrieved from reference TRBV15 and TRBJ2-2, is DAMVIQNPRYQVTQFGKPVTLSCSQTLNHNVMYWYQQKSSQAPKLLFHYYDKDFNNEADTPDNFQSRRPNTSFCFLDIRSPGLGDTAMYLCATSSRSGGTNTGELFFGEGSRLTVL.

The chain uses TRBV29-1 and TRBJ2-1; 10 nucleotides align to TRBD2. The CDR3 length is 15 residues. Germline V gene data show CDR1 as SQVTM and CDR2 as ANQGSEA. V was pared by 4 bases and J by 7 bases, with 10 bases of the junction left unmatched. CDR3 region: CSVGQTSGYTNEQFF. The CDR3 DNA reads as TGCAGCGTTGGGCAGACTAGCGGGTATACTAATGAGCAGTTCTTC.

The V and J genes are TRBV28 and TRBJ2-3; D is undetermined. This CDR3 is built from 18 residues. V lost 7 bases and J 0 bases, leaving 23 bases between the germline ends. Germline values: CDR1 MDHEN, CDR2 SYDVKM. This CDR3 reads CASTGFGDLFSSTDTQYF. In nucleotides, the CDR3 is TGTGCCAGCACTGGTTTCGGAGACCTATTTTCTAGCACAGATACGCAGTATTTT.

This clonotype was seen more than once but under ten times. V is TRBV12-5 and J is TRBJ2-5; the match to TRBD1 covers 8 bases. Unmatched junction bases numbered 8, after V lost 6 bases and J lost 5 bases. CDR1 LGHNT and CDR2 FRNRAP come from the germline V gene. This CDR3 region has 14 residues. The CDR3 DNA is TGTGCTAGTGGCGGAAACAGGGGGGTGGAGACCCAGTACTTC. Protein product: CASGGNRGVETQYF.

This clonotype was seen a handful of times. The chain uses TRBV6-5 and TRBJ2-7; D gene ambiguous. With 7 bases removed from V and 3 bases from J, the gap between germline ends came to 10 bases. Germline assignment: CDR1 MNHEY and CDR2 SVGAGI. The CDR3 runs 12 residues. CDR3 sequence: CASMASDYEQYF. The CDR3, as DNA: TGTGCCAGCATGGCAAGTGACTACGAGCAGTACTTC.

This clonotype was seen only a few times. The rearrangement joins TRBV2 to TRBJ1-5; no clear D. The CDR3 covers 14 residues. The V gene's germline CDR1 is SNHLY and CDR2 FYNNEI. V dropped 2 bases and J dropped 9 bases, with 14 bases sitting between them. DNA of the CDR3: TGTGCCAGCAGTGAAAATGGCCCGGGGTGGCCCCAGCATTTT. This encodes CASSENGPGWPQHF.

A few counts support this clonotype. J is TRBJ2-3 and V is TRBV20-1; 8 bases line up with TRBD2. Germline V CDR1 and CDR2: DFQATT, SNEGSKA (reference sequence). This CDR3 region has 16 residues. The V gene end was trimmed by 5 bases and the J gene end by 6 bases; junction bases not matched to a gene: 16. CDR3 loop: CSAVSPSSGIGDTQYF. Here the CDR3 DNA reads TGCAGTGCTGTTTCCCCGAGTAGCGGGATAGGGGATACGCAGTATTTT.

The V call is TRBV20-1, the J call TRBJ2-7, with D maybe TRBD1 (5 bases). The length of the CDR3 is 14 residues. V shed 3 bases and J shed 7 bases, with 19 bases lying between them. Germline V gene lookup returns CDR1 DFQATT and CDR2 SNEGSKA (reference sequence). The CDR3 region has the DNA TGCAGTGCTAGTAACCCCCAGGGCCCCAAGGAGCAGTACTTC. Encoded protein: CSASNPQGPKEQYF.